Listed here are 18 T cell receptor beta chains from one sample, sequenced in a study of human T cells and chemical hapten exposure. Time point: patch test 1, 2 weeks after DPC sensitization. Sample treatment: therapeutic diphenylcyclopropenone sensitization with weekly scalp DPC. TCRdb re-called the RACE reads with MiXCR, one entry per CDR3 protein. The sample shows tens of thousands of distinct CDR3 sequences, roughly a tenth of them seen only once. This specimen consisted of whole blood, obtained in connection with sensitization to the hapten diphenylcyclopropenone (DPC). Every receptor here comes from a man in his forties with alopecia areata. Some clones in this sample may be carry-over from other donors' samples.

The chain employs TRBV3-1 and TRBJ1-2; 10 nucleotides line up with TRBD1. The CDR3 length is 17 residues. Per germline, CDR1 LGHDT and CDR2 YNNKEL (reference sequence). J gave up 6 bases and V 0 bases, and 10 bases lay outside the gene matches. Written as DNA, the CDR3 is TGTGCCAGCAGCCAAGACCTTGGCGGGACAGGGGTGCATGGCTACACCTTC. Amino acid sequence: CASSQDLGGTGVHGYTF.

This clonotype occurred many times. The V and J genes are TRBV20-1 and TRBJ1-6; D uncertain. The CDR3 spans 14 residues. Trimming pared 6 bases from V and 1 base from J, leaving 10 bases between. Germline lookup yields CDR1 DFQATT and CDR2 SNEGSKA (reference sequence). CDR3 DNA: TGCAGTGCGCCGATCCGGTCCTATAATTCACCCCTCCACTTT. The encoded protein is CSAPIRSYNSPLHF.

This clonotype was recorded at least ten times. V and J are TRBV4-2 and TRBJ1-4, with D uncertain. CDR3 length: 16 residues. Trimming removed 4 bases from V and 3 bases from J, with 15 bases in between. CDR1 is LGHNA and CDR2 is YNFKEQ in the germline V gene. Written as DNA, the CDR3 is TGTGCCAGCAGCCCAAACAGTGGGTCTGCTAATGAAAAACTGTTTTTT. Protein product: CASSPNSGSANEKLFF.

This clonotype was seen at least ten times. This chain's CDR3 is CASSPPIGLAGAEGMNEQFF. CDR3 DNA sequence: TGTGCCAGCAGCCCCCCTATTGGACTAGCGGGAGCAGAAGGTATGAATGAGCAGTTCTTC. The chain employs TRBV7-9 and TRBJ2-1, with 13 nucleotides matching TRBD2. CDR3 size: 20 residues. The germline CDR1 and CDR2 sequences are SEHNR and FQNEAQ (reference sequence). After removal of 5 bases from V and 7 bases from J, the junction contained 20 bases not matched to a gene.

The chain carries TRBV20-1 and TRBJ2-3, with D possibly TRBD2 on 5 matching bases. Germline V gene lookup returns CDR1 DFQATT and CDR2 SNEGSKA (reference sequence). V shed 6 bases and J shed 1 base, with 17 bases lying between them. This CDR3 has 15 residues. The CDR3 nucleotides read TGCAGTGCCCTCGATCCCGGAGCGGGCACAGATACGCAGTATTTT. Protein product: CSALDPGAGTDTQYF.

V gene TRBV29-1 combines with J gene TRBJ2-3; D gene ambiguous. The length of the CDR3 is 12 residues. Trimming shortened V by 4 bases and J by 2 bases, and 7 bases separated the two germline ends. The germline V gene encodes CDR1 SQVTM and CDR2 ANQGSEA. The CDR3 nucleotides are TGCAGCGTTGGAGTCGACACAGATACGCAGTATTTT. It codes for CSVGVDTDTQYF.

This clonotype was counted only a few times. A much larger clone is a single base away; this may be a read error. The genes are TRBV2 and TRBJ1-4; no definite D call. The germline gives CDR1 SNHLY, CDR2 FYNNEI. The V and J ends lost 0 bases and 8 bases respectively, with 13 bases between them. The CDR3 extends over 15 amino acids. The CDR3 coding sequence is TGTGCCAGCAGTGAAGCCTCCTTATCCCGGGAAAAACTGTTTTTT. Translating gives CASSEASLSREKLFF.

This clonotype was observed a few times. The chain uses TRBV5-1 and TRBJ1-3, with unresolved D. Deletions cut 5 bases from V and 0 bases from J, with 9 bases between. Germline V gene sequence: CDR1 SGHRS, CDR2 YFSETQ. The length of the CDR3 is 14 residues. The CDR3 DNA follows: TGCGCCAGCAGAGACGGGGACTCTGGAAACACCATATATTTT. Protein product: CASRDGDSGNTIYF.

This clonotype came up a few times. The V gene is TRBV5-1, the J gene TRBJ2-3; 8 positions agree with TRBD2. Germline CDR1 SGHRS, CDR2 YFSETQ. The CDR3 runs to 18 residues. The trim removed 2 bases at V and 5 bases at J, leaving 16 bases unmatched. The CDR3 nucleotides are TGCGCCAGCAGCTTCTTAGGCAGCGGGAGATACGTGGAAGATACGCAGTATTTT. Encoded protein: CASSFLGSGRYVEDTQYF.

This clonotype was seen repeatedly, ten times or more. The genes are TRBV27 and TRBJ1-4, with TRBD1 as a possible D gene (5 bases). Germline lookup yields CDR1 MNHEY and CDR2 SMNVEV (reference sequence). This CDR3 has 13 residues. The ends were cut back, 7 bases at V and 8 bases at J, with 14 bases in the middle. This CDR3 is CASTQQGSEKLFF. In nucleotides, the CDR3 is TGTGCCAGCACTCAGCAGGGAAGCGAAAAACTGTTTTTT. Supplemented by reference TRBV27 and TRBJ1-4, the full variable domain reads EAQVTQNPRYLITVTGKKLTVTCSQNMNHEYMSWYRQDPGLGLRQIYYSMNVEVTDKGDVPEGYKVSRKEKRNFPLILESPSPNQTSLYFCASTQQGSEKLFFGSGTQLSVL.

This clonotype was observed a few times. CDR3: CARDGPKYTNEQFF. The CDR3, as DNA: TGTGCCAGGGACGGACCAAAATACACAAATGAGCAGTTCTTC. The V call is TRBV19, the J call TRBJ2-1; no firm D call. The germline V and J ends were trimmed by 9 bases and 7 bases, with 19 bases remaining between them. The germline CDR1 and CDR2 sequences are LNHDA and SQIVND (reference sequence). The CDR3 consists of 14 residues.

V is TRBV28 and J is TRBJ2-1; 13 bases line up with TRBD2. CDR1 MDHEN and CDR2 SYDVKM come from the germline V gene. The V segment lost 6 bases and the J segment 9 bases; nucleotides outside the gene matches: 5. This CDR3 has 14 amino acids. CDR3 in amino acids: CASRRWTSGGEQFF. CDR3 DNA sequence: TGTGCCAGCAGGCGCTGGACTAGCGGGGGTGAGCAGTTCTTC.

Only a few counts were recorded for this clonotype. The CDR3 DNA reads as TGTGCCAGCAGCCAAGTCTACGGGTCAGGTGAGCAGTTCTTC. Its protein is CASSQVYGSGEQFF. V is TRBV14 and J is TRBJ2-1; no clear D. From germline, CDR1 is SGHDN and CDR2 FVKESK. The CDR3 contains 14 residues. Deletions cut 1 base from V and 9 bases from J, with 13 bases between.

This clonotype was picked up a small number of times. The V and J genes are TRBV29-1 and TRBJ2-3; D might be TRBD1 (7 bases). Between the trimmed V and J ends, which lost 5 bases and 2 bases, there was a span of 17 bases. This CDR3 is built from 15 residues. Germline V gene data show CDR1 as SQVTM and CDR2 as ANQGSEA. In nucleotides, the CDR3 is TGCAGCGTTCCCGGACTACAGGGGCCCACAGATACGCAGTATTTT. Translating it yields CSVPGLQGPTDTQYF.

This clonotype was counted ten times or more. The rearrangement uses TRBV30 and TRBJ1-1; 7 bases fit TRBD1. Per germline, CDR1 GTSNPN and CDR2 SVGIG (reference sequence). CDR3 size: 10 residues. Germline trimming cut 5 bases from V and 10 bases from J; bases unmatched to any gene: 4. CDR3: CAWQQGRAFF. The CDR3 region has the DNA TGTGCCTGGCAACAGGGGAGAGCTTTCTTT.

This clonotype was detected many times. The rearrangement links TRBV7-2 to TRBJ2-3; D is ambiguous. The CDR3 totals 12 residues. Deletions cut 3 bases from V and 2 bases from J, with 3 bases between. Germline assignment: CDR1 SGHTA and CDR2 FQGNSA. The DNA of the CDR3 is TGTGCCAGCAGCTTTTCCACAGATACGCAGTATTTT. Translating gives CASSFSTDTQYF.

V is TRBV12-3 or TRBV12-4 and J is TRBJ2-4, with 7 bases identical to TRBD1. The CDR3 runs 16 residues. The V segment lost 6 bases and the J segment 0 bases; nucleotides outside the gene matches: 8. In DNA, the CDR3 is TGTGCCAGCAGCCCAGGACAGGTGATAGCCAAAAACATTCAGTACTTC. Translating gives CASSPGQVIAKNIQYF.

The chain employs TRBV2 and TRBJ2-3, with a possible D match to TRBD2 (7 bases). Trimming stripped 5 bases from V and 0 bases from J, with 18 bases between. This CDR3 is built from 17 residues. The V gene's germline CDR1 is SNHLY and CDR2 FYNNEI. For the CDR3, the DNA is TGTGCCAGCAGTACCCCACGGGGGGCGCCTAGCACAGATACGCAGTATTTT. Translation: CASSTPRGAPSTDTQYF.